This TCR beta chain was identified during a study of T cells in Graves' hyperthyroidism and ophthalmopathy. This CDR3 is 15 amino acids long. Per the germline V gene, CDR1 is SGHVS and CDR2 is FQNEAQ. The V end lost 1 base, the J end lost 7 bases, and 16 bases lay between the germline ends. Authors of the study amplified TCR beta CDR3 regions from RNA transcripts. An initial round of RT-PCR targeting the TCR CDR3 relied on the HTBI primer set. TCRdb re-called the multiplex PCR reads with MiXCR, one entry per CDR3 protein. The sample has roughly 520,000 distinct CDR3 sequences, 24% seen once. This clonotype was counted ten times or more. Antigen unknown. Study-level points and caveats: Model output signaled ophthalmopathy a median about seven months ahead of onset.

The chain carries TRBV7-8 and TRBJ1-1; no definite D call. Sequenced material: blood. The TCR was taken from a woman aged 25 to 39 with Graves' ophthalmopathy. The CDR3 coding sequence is TGTGCCAGCAGCTTAGGAGCTGTCCCGGGAGGTGAAGCTTTCTTT. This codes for CASSLGAVPGGEAFF.